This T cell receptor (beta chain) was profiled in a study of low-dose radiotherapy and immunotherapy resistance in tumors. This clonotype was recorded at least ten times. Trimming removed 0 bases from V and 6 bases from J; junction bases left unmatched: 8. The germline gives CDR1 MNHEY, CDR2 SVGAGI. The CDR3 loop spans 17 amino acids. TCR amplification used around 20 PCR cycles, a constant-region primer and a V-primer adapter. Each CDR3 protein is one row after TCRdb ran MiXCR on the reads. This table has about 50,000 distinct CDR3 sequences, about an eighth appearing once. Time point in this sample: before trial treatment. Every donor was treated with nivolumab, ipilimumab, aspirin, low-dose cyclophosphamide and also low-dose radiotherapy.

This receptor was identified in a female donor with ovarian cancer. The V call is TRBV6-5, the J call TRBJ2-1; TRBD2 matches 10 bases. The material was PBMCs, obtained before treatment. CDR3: CASSYSMASGSRNEQFF. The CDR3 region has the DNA TGTGCCAGCAGTTACTCGATGGCTAGCGGGAGTCGCAATGAGCAGTTCTTC.